This T cell receptor beta chain is from a study of identical twins. Whole-study findings and limits: Excess sharing between twins was weaker in beta out-of-frame sequences.

Trimming cost V 6 bases and J 8 bases, with 13 bases left between them. The germline V gene encodes CDR1 MNHEY and CDR2 SVGAGI. The CDR3 contains 12 residues. With regard to this clonotype: Its antigen is not known.

TCRdb re-called the 5' RACE reads through MiXCR, storing one row per CDR3 protein. The data show 600,000 to 700,000 distinct CDR3 sequences, around 20% seen once. The data were also submitted as part of a second study, on T cells expressing NK-cell markers.

The receptor comes from a woman in her late teens or twenties in good health. Sequenced input: PBMCs. The chain employs TRBV6-5 and TRBJ1-2; D remains unclear. The CDR3 DNA follows: TGTGCCAGCAGAGCCCAAGACCGCGGCTACACCTTC. It codes for CASRAQDRGYTF.